This T cell receptor (beta chain) was identified in a study of control samples from healthy donors and cancer patients (dated by TCRdb to the early 2020s). Preparation of the library involved the immunoSEQ multiplex PCR assay. TCRdb holds this immuneACCESS table with in-frame rearrangements only. Some clones are missing; in checked studies, unresolved V genes explain under half, and the rest has no known cause. The sample data list more than 25,000 clones, and 75% to 95% of these were observed just once. The top ten clonotypes cover over 9.5% of the sample. The CDR3 holds 13 amino acids from the cysteine to the phenylalanine. Kept here is only the CDR3 DNA, which spans 39 bases and is read in frame from base 1. V and J lose 12 bases and 4 bases, and a span of 16 bases separates them. Looking up the germline V gene yields CDR1 KGHDR and CDR2 SFDVKD. This clone was detected only a few times. Its target antigen remains unknown. Qualities for individual bases were not recorded, and no much larger clone is one base off.

The receptor's source is a man over 45 with lung cancer. The sequence joins TRBV24-1 to TRBJ2-3; the D gene could be either TRBD1 or TRBD2, each agreeing at 5 bases. Input material: PBMCs. Here is the DNA: TGTGCCTCCCAGAGGGGCGTGGCAGATACGCAGTATTTT. Its coded protein is CASQRGVADTQYF.